The next 19 T cell receptor beta chains were all read from a single sample in a study of blood T cell repertoires in COVID-19. Data came from immunoSEQ multiplex PCR; TCRdb stores just in-frame clones and leaves some out. The table shows hundreds of thousands of clones, with about 90% occurring only once. The source material was PBMCs or T cells enriched from blood (not recorded which). These receptors all come from a woman aged 18-29 years with acute COVID-19.

The chain joins TRBV29-1 to TRBJ2-7; 9 nucleotides line up with TRBD1. Germline loops: CDR1 SQVTM, CDR2 ANQGSEA. The junction had 10 bases not matched to a gene; V was cut back by 4 bases and J by 9 bases. The CDR3 runs 13 residues. The CDR3 here is CSVVGTGSLGQYF. Written as DNA, the CDR3 is TGCAGCGTTGTGGGGACAGGGTCCTTGGGGCAGTACTTC.

This clone was counted a single time. This sequence joins TRBV28 and TRBJ1-2, with D possibly being TRBD1 (5 bases). The CDR3 totals 15 residues. Trimming cost V 2 bases and J 2 bases, with 12 bases left between them. Germline loops: CDR1 MDHEN, CDR2 SYDVKM. In nucleotides, the CDR3 is TGTGCCAGCAGTTTACCAATCCCAGGGAACTATGGCTACACCTTC. Amino acid sequence: CASSLPIPGNYGYTF.

V is TRBV29-1 and J is TRBJ2-7, with TRBD1 matching over 8 bases. This CDR3 contains 13 residues. After removal of 5 bases from V and 2 bases from J, the junction contained 5 bases not matched to a gene. Germline V gene sequence: CDR1 SQVTM, CDR2 ANQGSEA. Here the CDR3 DNA reads TGCAGCGTTAAACGGGACAGGACCTACGAGCAGTACTTC. Its protein product is CSVKRDRTYEQYF.

V gene TRBV6-1 combines with J gene TRBJ1-6; possible D gene TRBD1, 5 bases. Germline V CDR1 and CDR2: MNHNS, SASEGT. Trimming removed 3 bases at V and 6 bases at J, with 15 bases between. The CDR3 is made up of 16 amino acids. The chain's CDR3 is CASSDWRGRGNSPLHF. CDR3 DNA sequence: TGTGCCAGCAGTGATTGGAGGGGAAGGGGTAATTCACCCCTCCACTTT.

This clone was counted a single time. The rearrangement links TRBV3-1 (or the pseudogene TRBV3-2) to TRBJ2-7; TRBD1 might be the D (6 bases). Trimming removed 4 bases at V and 0 bases at J, with 10 bases between. Germline V CDR1 and CDR2: LGHDT, YNNKEL (reference sequence). This CDR3 has 14 residues. The CDR3 spells CASSRGPSSYEQYF. CDR3 sequence (DNA): TGTGCCAGCAGCCGGGGGCCCTCCTCCTACGAGCAGTACTTC.

The genes are TRBV24-1 and TRBJ1-2; TRBD1 matches at 10 bases. Trimming at V came to 4 bases and at J to 4 bases, leaving 8 bases not matched to a gene. Germline values: CDR1 KGHDR, CDR2 SFDVKD. There are 16 residues in the CDR3. The CDR3 nucleotides are TGTGCCACCAGTGAATCCGGGACAGGGGACCTCTATGGCTACACCTTC. Its translation is CATSESGTGDLYGYTF.

This sequence joins TRBV27 and TRBJ2-2, with a tentative D call TRBD1 (6 bases). The germline V gene encodes CDR1 MNHEY and CDR2 SMNVEV (reference sequence). This CDR3 contains 12 residues. Between the trimmed V and J ends, which lost 6 bases and 6 bases, there was a span of 8 bases. DNA of the CDR3: TGTGCCAGCAGCCGACAGGCCGGGGAGCTGTTTTTT. Encoded protein: CASSRQAGELFF.

V and J are TRBV10-3 and TRBJ2-1; TRBD2 agrees at 10 bases. Germline V gene data show CDR1 as ENHRY and CDR2 as SYGVKD. The CDR3 spans 16 residues. The junction had 5 bases not matched to a gene; V was cut back by 2 bases and J by 4 bases. CDR3 nucleotide sequence: TGTGCCATCAGTGAGGATAGCGGGAGGCTATACAATGAGCAGTTCTTC. Amino acids: CAISEDSGRLYNEQFF.

V is TRBV5-1 and J is TRBJ2-5; weak D call: TRBD2 (6 bases). The V end was cut by 1 base, the J end by 5 bases, with 12 bases between. CDR1 SGHRS and CDR2 YFSETQ come from the germline V gene. The CDR3 is 14 residues long. The CDR3 DNA reads as TGCGCCAGCAGCTTGTCCGGGGCGGGGGAGACCCAGTACTTC. Translating gives CASSLSGAGETQYF.

This clone was recorded a few times. This chain connects TRBV25-1 to TRBJ1-4; D unresolved. The CDR3 is 11 amino acids. Germline V lookup: CDR1 MGHDK, CDR2 SYGVNS. Trimming pared 8 bases from V and 8 bases from J, leaving 9 bases between. The chain's CDR3 is CASELDEKLFF. For the CDR3, the DNA is TGTGCCAGCGAGCTAGACGAAAAACTGTTTTTT.

The V gene is TRBV2, the J gene TRBJ1-1; D uncertain. From germline, CDR1 is SNHLY and CDR2 FYNNEI. The V and J ends lost 10 bases and 1 base respectively, with 7 bases between them. CDR3 size: 11 residues. CDR3 protein: CATDKNTEAFF. The CDR3 DNA follows: TGTGCCACCGACAAGAACACTGAAGCTTTCTTT.

The rearrangement joins TRBV3-1 (or the pseudogene TRBV3-2) to TRBJ2-7; D might be TRBD1 (7 bases). The germline V gene has CDR1 LGHDT and CDR2 YNNKEL (reference sequence). The V and J ends lost 3 bases and 9 bases respectively, with 15 bases between them. This CDR3 has 13 residues. The CDR3 here is CASSHDREDVQYF. In nucleotides, the CDR3 is TGTGCCAGCAGCCATGACAGGGAGGATGTGCAGTACTTC.

This chain uses TRBV7-2 with TRBJ1-2; maybe TRBD1 (6 bases). Trimming took off 5 bases at V and 8 bases at J, with 15 bases between the two ends. Looked up from germline, CDR1 is SGHTA and CDR2 is FQGNSA. This CDR3 contains 13 residues. The CDR3 DNA reads TGTGCCAGCAGCGGGGGCCAATTCCCCGGCTACACCTTC. This codes for CASSGGQFPGYTF.

V gene TRBV11-2 combines with J gene TRBJ2-1; D gene ambiguous. The CDR3 loop spans 12 amino acids. With 3 bases removed from V and 7 bases from J, the gap between germline ends came to 7 bases. CDR1 and CDR2 (germline): SGHAT, FQNNGV. CDR3 coding DNA: TGTGCCAGCAGCTTCCGCGTTAATGAGCAGTTCTTC. It codes for CASSFRVNEQFF.

This clone came up once. The rearrangement links TRBV9 to TRBJ2-5; D uncertain. Trimming pared 0 bases from V and 2 bases from J, leaving 11 bases between. Germline V gene sequence: CDR1 SGDLS, CDR2 YYNGEE. The CDR3 extends over 15 amino acids. The CDR3 sequence: CASSVDLRSQETQYF. CDR3 sequence (DNA): TGTGCCAGCAGCGTAGACCTTCGGTCTCAAGAGACCCAGTACTTC.

The chain is built from TRBV3-1 (or the pseudogene TRBV3-2) and TRBJ2-5, with TRBD1 identical over 7 bases. V lost 6 bases to trimming and J lost 0 bases; unmatched junction nucleotides: 4. This CDR3 has 14 residues. The germline V gene encodes CDR1 LGHDT and CDR2 YNNKEL (reference sequence). The CDR3 sequence is CASRPGQNQETQYF. In DNA, the CDR3 is TGTGCCAGCAGGCCGGGACAGAACCAAGAGACCCAGTACTTC.

This clone was counted once. This chain links TRBV5-4 with TRBJ1-2; no clear D gene. Germline loops: CDR1 SGHNT, CDR2 YYREEE (reference sequence). This CDR3 contains 16 residues. Trimming pared 5 bases from V and 0 bases from J, leaving 17 bases between. This CDR3 is CASSHTTVLTNYGYTF. As DNA, the CDR3 is TGTGCCAGCAGTCATACCACTGTACTCACTAACTATGGCTACACCTTC.

This clone showed up just once. The chain recombines TRBV19 with TRBJ1-1; 7 bases agree with TRBD1. The CDR3 covers 14 residues. Germline trimming cut 5 bases from V and 1 base from J; bases unmatched to any gene: 4. Germline V CDR1 and CDR2: LNHDA, SQIVND (reference sequence). The CDR3 nucleotides read TGTGCCAGTAGTGTCGGACAGGCGAACACTGAAGCTTTCTTT. This sequence encodes CASSVGQANTEAFF.

The chain employs TRBV13 and TRBJ2-5; D unclear. The CDR3 spans 14 residues. Germline-derived CDR1 and CDR2 are PRHDT and FYEKMQ (reference sequence). V lost 2 bases and J 3 bases, leaving 10 bases between the germline ends. CDR3 sequence: CASSLSSGEETQYF. The CDR3 DNA follows: TGTGCCAGCAGCTTAAGTAGTGGAGAAGAGACCCAGTACTTC.